This entry concerns a single TCR beta chain. This clonotype was seen many times. Its antigen is unknown. No base-level quality is on record; no much larger clone is a single base apart. Library preparation was by multiplex PCR. Instrument used: Illumina HiSeq 4000. CDR3 regions were amplified by Arm-PCR with iRepertoire HTBI primers to construct TCR beta libraries. Before sequencing, the PCR products underwent gel purification. On the authors' methods: Gene usage analysis of CDR3 amino acid clonotypes used the 55 to 80 TRBV and more than 13 TRBJ segments found across samples. Filtered high-quality paired reads were merged into contigs using COPE and FqMerger. BLAST was used to align contigs to the IMGT TRBV, TRBD and TRBJ reference genes, and CDR3 was defined following IMGT. Clonotypes above 0.1% frequency were classified as highly expanded clones. Repertoire diversity was measured by Shannon entropy, and V-J evenness by the Gini coefficient. Clonotypes shared by more than one individual were considered public. Using fastp trimming at Q25 and MiXCR clonotype assembly, TCRdb reanalyzed the public sequencing data and kept in-frame beta chains. Each record represents a unique CDR3 protein, reported with the most common genes and DNA among its rows. TCRdb, not the authors, supplied the V and J calls. Recorded for this sample are about half a million distinct CDR3 sequences; around 12% of them occurred a single time. Over 7% of the sample goes to the ten largest clones.

What the time point label conveys for this sample: newly diagnosed GD, antithyroid drugs for less than 3 months. For both TCR sequencing and RNA sequencing, RNA was extracted from PBMCs using TRIzol. The diagnosis of Graves' disease was made according to American Thyroid Association guidelines. Patients were recruited from an endocrinology department in Xi'an, China. Each patient gave 8.5 to 9.5 milliliters of peripheral blood, collected in an EDTA anticoagulant tube. Ficoll Paque Plus density gradient separation was used to isolate PBMCs, and no further T cell sorting was done. An Agilent 2100 Bioanalyzer and agarose gel were used to check RNA quality, while a NanoDrop 2000 measured RNA concentration. The germline ends are 13 bases apart after V is trimmed by 6 bases and J by 1 base. CDR1 is given as SNHLY and CDR2 as FYNNEI, both from the germline V gene. CDR3 length: 15 amino acids, cysteine to phenylalanine. CDR3 DNA only is kept here, 45 bases in frame from base 1.

This sample is part of a study of regulatory T cells in long-lasting Graves disease (dated by TCRdb to about 2021). As for the study more broadly: In the newly diagnosed Graves' disease group, patients had been taking antithyroid drugs for less than 3 months. The study was conducted in China and was registered as a clinical trial. A total of roughly 35 samples were covered by TCR sequencing, comprising approximately 13 persistent and around 20 newly diagnosed Graves' disease patients. This study used TCR sequencing and RNA sequencing of peripheral blood to compare persistent Graves' disease patients against newly diagnosed Graves' disease patients. The full study reports these points: Persistent Graves' disease patients showed lower TCR Shannon entropy and fewer highly expanded clones than newly diagnosed patients, suggesting clonal expansion. Preferential use of TRBV28, TRBJ1-2 and TRBJ2-5 was observed in persistent disease, whereas TRBV20-1 and TRBJ2-1 were favored in newly diagnosed disease. Because the primary lesion, thyroid tissue, could not be accessed, the study looked at peripheral blood alone. Sequencing and analysis were restricted to the TCR beta chain. The authors acknowledged the small sample size as a limitation that may reduce accuracy. More public clonotypes were shared among persistent patients (2,741) than among newly diagnosed patients (roughly 1,000).

This same sample was also taken into another study, of T cells in Graves' hyperthyroidism and ophthalmopathy. Per the second study: Stable Graves' hyperthyroidism was defined as the absence of progression to ophthalmopathy over 18 months of follow-up. Hyperthyroidism patients were newly diagnosed, with disease duration under 2 months, and aged 18 to 65 years. Patients with uncontrolled infections, other autoimmune diseases, pregnancy or lactation were excluded. Diagnoses were based on clinical symptoms, serum thyroxine and TRAb, thyroid ultrasound and orbital computed tomography. The first round of RT-PCR for the TCR CDR3 was performed with the HTBI primer set and the Qiagen OneStep RT-PCR kit. Most expanded thyroid clonotypes (frequency above 0.001) were also detected in blood, a finding suggesting that blood repertoires may reflect thyroid immune responses. A model built on a 13 V-J signature distinguished ophthalmopathy from stable hyperthyroidism, reaching 87.88% sensitivity and 81.08% specificity in cross-validation and 80%/75% in testing. In validation, the model predicted progression to ophthalmopathy a median of roughly 6.5 months before onset, with around 70% sensitivity and about 72% specificity. A discovery cohort of roughly 100 patients, 43 with Graves' ophthalmopathy and under 60 with stable Graves' hyperthyroidism, was used to find distinguishing TCR V-J signatures. Prospective prediction of ophthalmopathy was tested in an independent validation cohort consisting of fewer than 20 hyperthyroidism patients and more than 15 patients who later progressed to ophthalmopathy. The approximately 97 discovery patients were randomly divided into training and test sets at a 7:3 ratio. In several Graves' hyperthyroidism patients, the study also compared T-cell repertoires from thyroid tissue with T-cell repertoires from blood. After blood sampling, hyperthyroidism patients were treated with methimazole at a starting dose of 30 mg daily, and ophthalmopathy patients were treated with high-dose intravenous methylprednisolone. The libraries were constructed in a second round of multiplex PCR and then size-selected and purified. The libraries were sequenced on an Illumina HiSeq2000 using paired-end 100 bp reads. SOAPnuke was used to process the raw data, with reads discarded if the reads contained adapters or uncalled bases, had a mean Phred below 15, or lacked an exact constant-primer or identifier match. High-quality paired reads were merged with COPE v1.2.5, and unique nucleotide sequences were defined as clonotypes. MiTCR v1.1 was used to align the clonotypes against IMGT TRBV, TRBD and TRBJ reference segments. The analysis included only V-J combinations with a frequency above 0.0001, which together covered 99% to 99.2% of the repertoires. The TCS score was defined as F50 (clonal expansion) divided by E x V (chaos), with BLOSUM62-based TCRdist calculated between CDR3 peptides within each V-J. Welch's t-statistics and random forest reduced fewer than 600 V-J features to fewer than 15, which were used in a naive Bayes classifier (R e1071). No statistical method was used to set the sample size in advance, and investigators knew the group allocation. The paper reports TCR Vbeta CDR3 sequencing of approximately 140 peripheral blood samples: around 45 ophthalmopathy, fewer than 80 hyperthyroidism and some 17 progressor patients.

The source was peripheral blood mononuclear cells (PBMCs), collected at new diagnosis, from a patient treated with antithyroid drugs. The V and J segments used are TRBV2 and TRBJ1-5, and perhaps TRBD1 as D gene, on 5 matching bases. The clonotype comes from a woman under 40 with Graves disease. Donor details come from another sample of the same person, matched by shared clones. The nucleotides are TGTGCCAGCAGCAGGGAATCGGGAAGCAATCAGCCCCAGCATTTT. The resulting protein is CASSRESGSNQPQHF.